These 19 T cell receptor beta chains were sequenced from one sample in a study of T cell responses to AZD1222 COVID-19 vaccine. The repertoire was sequenced with immunoSEQ multiplex PCR; TCRdb's copy has only in-frame clones and lacks some. This sample carries tens of thousands of clones, roughly nine tenths of them seen once, and the ten largest clones take about 2.2%. The sample here was peripheral blood, taken on day 0 of AZD1222 vaccination. All receptors come from an adult in good health.

The chain employs TRBV25-1 and TRBJ1-4; D is possibly TRBD1 (6 bases). The germline gives CDR1 MGHDK, CDR2 SYGVNS. The CDR3 is 13 residues long. The V gene lost 3 bases and the J gene lost 9 bases, with 11 bases spanning the gap. The CDR3 coding sequence is TGTGCCAGCAGTGAGGGGGCGCGAAAAAAACTGTTTTTT. This translates into CASSEGARKKLFF.

CDR3 region: CASSLDGGEQFF. The CDR3 DNA sequence: TGTGCCAGCAGCTTAGACGGGGGGGAGCAGTTCTTC. The V and J genes are TRBV7-2 and TRBJ2-1; 7 bases are shared with TRBD2. After removal of 1 base from V and 10 bases from J, the junction contained 1 base not matched to a gene. The germline V gene encodes CDR1 SGHTA and CDR2 FQGNSA. The CDR3 runs to 12 residues.

The CDR3 spells CASSLGVNTEAFF. CDR3 DNA: TGTGCCAGCAGCCTCGGGGTGAACACTGAAGCTTTCTTT. The chain has TRBV3-1 (or the pseudogene TRBV3-2) and TRBJ1-1; D is undetermined. Trimming took off 4 bases at V and 0 bases at J, with 6 bases between the two ends. CDR1 and CDR2 (germline): LGHDT, YNNKEL (reference sequence). The CDR3 is 13 residues long.

The chain joins TRBV9 to TRBJ2-1, with 10 bases aligning to TRBD2. The CDR3 spans 19 residues. After removal of 0 bases from V and 4 bases from J, the junction contained 13 bases not matched to a gene. CDR1 is SGDLS, CDR2 YYNGEE, per germline. The CDR3 DNA follows: TGTGCCAGCAGCGTAGAGGGCCTAGCGGGGGTCGTTCCGTACAATGAGCAGTTCTTC. This encodes CASSVEGLAGVVPYNEQFF.

CDR3 protein: CASSSTGLAGGSGELFF. The CDR3 nucleotides read TGCGCCAGCAGCTCCACGGGACTAGCGGGAGGAAGCGGGGAGCTGTTTTTT. V is TRBV5-1 and J is TRBJ2-2, with 15 bases aligning to TRBD2. This CDR3 has 17 residues. The trim removed 3 bases at V and 7 bases at J, leaving 7 bases unmatched. Germline V gene data show CDR1 as SGHRS and CDR2 as YFSETQ.

The rearrangement uses TRBV6-5 and TRBJ2-7; D possibly corresponds to TRBD2 (6 bases). Looked up from germline, CDR1 is MNHEY and CDR2 is SVGAGI. V was cut by 6 bases and J by 0 bases, with 12 bases left in between. This CDR3 contains 14 residues. The CDR3 sequence is CASRPGGPSYEQYF. CDR3 nucleotide sequence: TGTGCCAGCAGGCCCGGGGGTCCCTCCTACGAGCAGTACTTC.

V usage is TRBV19 and J usage is TRBJ1-5; TRBD1 is a possible D gene (5 bases). V lost 7 bases and J 3 bases, leaving 10 bases between the germline ends. CDR3 size: 13 residues. CDR1 is LNHDA, CDR2 SQIVND, per germline (reference sequence). This CDR3 is CASKSGINQPQHF. The CDR3 bases are TGTGCCAGTAAATCAGGGATCAATCAGCCCCAGCATTTT.

This rearrangement joins TRBV7-9 to TRBJ1-1; D is ambiguous. CDR3 size: 12 residues. The germline V gene has CDR1 SEHNR and CDR2 FQNEAQ (reference sequence). Deletions cut 3 bases from V and 8 bases from J, with 10 bases between. The CDR3 DNA follows: TGTGCCAGCAGCTTCGGAACAGCAGAAGCTTTCTTT. Protein: CASSFGTAEAFF.

The chain uses TRBV10-3 and TRBJ2-7, with TRBD2 matching 10 bases. The CDR3 runs 17 residues. The germline CDR1 and CDR2 sequences are ENHRY and SYGVKD. The ends lost 7 bases at V and 0 bases at J; junction bases unmatched: 12. The CDR3: CAINDEGASGSSYEQYF. CDR3 sequence (DNA): TGTGCCATCAACGATGAAGGGGCTAGCGGGAGCTCCTACGAGCAGTACTTC.

This clone was picked up one time. The chain couples TRBV3-1 (or the pseudogene TRBV3-2) to TRBJ1-2, with D possibly matching TRBD1 (5 bases). The CDR3 has 13 amino acids. Germline V gene lookup returns CDR1 LGHDT and CDR2 YNNKEL (reference sequence). Trimming took 0 bases from V and 5 from J, leaving 7 bases between them. CDR3: CASSQDPGYGYTF. The CDR3 DNA follows: TGTGCCAGCAGCCAAGATCCAGGGTATGGCTACACCTTC.

The chain recombines TRBV7-9 with TRBJ1-1; D might be TRBD1 (5 bases). This CDR3 region has 13 residues. CDR1 and CDR2 from the germline V gene are SEHNR and FQNEAQ (reference sequence). Trimming cost V 3 bases and J 3 bases, with 8 bases left between them. CDR3 in DNA: TGTGCCAGCAGCTTCAGGGTGGACACTGAAGCTTTCTTT. Residues: CASSFRVDTEAFF.

This clone was found a few times. This sequence joins TRBV6-4 and TRBJ1-1; TRBD1 matches 7 bases. The CDR3 is 16 residues long. The germline V gene encodes CDR1 MRHNA and CDR2 SNTAGT. V trimming: 1 base; J trimming: 6 bases; junction bases outside the gene matches: 11. The DNA of the CDR3 is TGTGCCAGCAGTGACTTCGGGGACAGAGTGGTCTCTGAAGCTTTCTTT. This gives the protein CASSDFGDRVVSEAFF.

V gene TRBV7-6 combines with J gene TRBJ1-2; D gene uncertain. Trimming shortened V by 1 base and J by 1 base, and 10 bases separated the two germline ends. CDR1 is SGHVS, CDR2 FNYEAQ, per germline. The CDR3 length is 15 residues. As DNA, the CDR3 is TGTGCCAGCAGCTTAGAACCAGAAAATAACTATGGCTACACCTTC. As protein: CASSLEPENNYGYTF.

This chain uses TRBV2 with TRBJ2-2; 10 positions match TRBD1. Germline CDR1 is SNHLY and CDR2 is FYNNEI. V gave up 6 bases and J gave up 3 bases; unmatched junction bases: 1. The CDR3 has 14 amino acids. The CDR3 loop reads CASRGQGYTGELFF. CDR3 nucleotides: TGTGCCAGCAGGGGACAGGGGTACACCGGGGAGCTGTTTTTT.

This clone was seen just once. The chain couples TRBV13 to TRBJ2-7; D is possibly TRBD2 (6 bases). Germline loops: CDR1 PRHDT, CDR2 FYEKMQ (reference sequence). Trimming took 6 bases from V and 3 from J, leaving 12 bases between them. The CDR3 covers 13 residues. DNA of the CDR3: TGTGCCAGCAGTGCGGGGAGTGGCTACGAGCAGTACTTC. Protein sequence: CASSAGSGYEQYF. Supplemented by reference TRBV13 and TRBJ2-7, the full variable domain reads AAGVIQSPRHLIKEKRETATLKCYPIPRHDTVYWYQQGPGQDPQFLISFYEKMQSDKGSIPDRFSAQQFSDYHSELNMSSLELGDSALYFCASSAGSGYEQYFGPGTRLTVT.

The chain has TRBV6-5 and TRBJ1-2; D remains ambiguous. The V gene lost 0 bases and the J gene lost 5 bases, with 13 bases spanning the gap. The CDR3 has 15 amino acids. Germline V gene sequence: CDR1 MNHEY, CDR2 SVGAGI. The CDR3, as DNA: TGTGCCAGCAGTTACTCCTACGGGATCGGTTATGGCTACACCTTC. Translated, it gives CASSYSYGIGYGYTF.

This chain uses TRBV7-9 with TRBJ2-1, with 11 positions matching TRBD1. The germline V gene encodes CDR1 SEHNR and CDR2 FQNEAQ (reference sequence). V lost 2 bases and J lost 10; bases outside the gene matches: 13. The CDR3 runs to 17 residues. The CDR3 DNA sequence: TGTGCCAGCAGCTTAAGACAAAGGTGGACAGGGGGCGTCGAGCAGTTCTTC. Translating gives CASSLRQRWTGGVEQFF.

The genes are TRBV29-1 and TRBJ1-4, with D hard to call. Trimming shortened V by 6 bases and J by 5 bases, and 7 bases separated the two germline ends. Germline V CDR1 and CDR2: SQVTM, ANQGSEA. The CDR3 covers 11 residues. This chain's CDR3 is CSVRENEKLFF. CDR3 in DNA: TGCAGCGTGAGAGAGAATGAAAAACTGTTTTTT.

This clone has a handful of counts. This chain uses TRBV10-3 with TRBJ1-5, with D uncertain. With 2 bases removed from V and 7 bases from J, the gap between germline ends came to 6 bases. Germline V gene sequence: CDR1 ENHRY, CDR2 SYGVKD. This CDR3 comprises 12 residues. The CDR3 DNA sequence: TGTGCCATCAGTGAGGGAGACCAGCCCCAGCATTTT. The encoded protein is CAISEGDQPQHF.